The rows below give T cell receptor beta chains drawn from one sample of a study of cytomegalovirus exposure and HLA in healthy donors. Clones were read by immunoSEQ multiplex PCR, and TCRdb kept only the in-frame ones, dropping some. The sample consists of 100,000 to 130,000 clones, about 80% of them appearing once. Input material: PBMCs. The receptors were sampled from a man younger than 40 in good health and CMV-seropositive. The CDR3 runs from the conserved cysteine through the conserved F or W. Fields, in order: J gene, V gene, D gene, clone size, CDR3 DNA, CDR3 protein. D genes are given only for firm matches. Rows may omit the clone size; those that give it use once, few, many or a size class.

j_call: TRBJ1-2; v_call: TRBV7-9; d_call: .; clone_size: .; cdr3_nt: TGTGCCAGCAGCTTACCAGGGGTAATAAACTATGGCTACACCTTC; cdr3_aa: CASSLPGVINYGYTF
j_call: TRBJ2-2; v_call: TRBV4-1; d_call: .; clone_size: .; cdr3_nt: TGCGCCAGCAGCCAAGAGGGCTACCGCGGGCAGGGGGAGCTGTTTTTT; cdr3_aa: CASSQEGYRGQGELFF
j_call: TRBJ1-5; v_call: TRBV21-1; d_call: .; clone_size: .; cdr3_nt: TGTGCCAGCAGCAAAGACCATCAGGGCCAGCCCCAGCATTTT; cdr3_aa: CASSKDHQGQPQHF
j_call: TRBJ1-3; v_call: TRBV12-5; d_call: TRBD1; clone_size: .; cdr3_nt: TGTGCTAGTGGTTACGGGACAGGCGTCTCTGGAAACACCATATATTTT; cdr3_aa: CASGYGTGVSGNTIYF
j_call: TRBJ1-5; v_call: TRBV10-2; d_call: .; clone_size: once; cdr3_nt: TGCGCCAGCAGTGGGAATCCGGGGAGGAAGCCCCAGCATTTT; cdr3_aa: CASSGNPGRKPQHF
j_call: TRBJ2-5; v_call: TRBV6-1; d_call: TRBD2; clone_size: .; cdr3_nt: TGTGCCAGCACATTAGCGGGGGGGCGAGAGACCCAGTACTTC; cdr3_aa: CASTLAGGRETQYF
j_call: TRBJ2-3; v_call: TRBV5-4; d_call: .; clone_size: .; cdr3_nt: TGTGCCAGCAGCTTGGGGGCTTCGCCTAGCACAGATACGCAGTATTTT; cdr3_aa: CASSLGASPSTDTQYF
j_call: TRBJ2-1; v_call: TRBV27; d_call: TRBD2; clone_size: .; cdr3_nt: TGTGCCAGCATGGACGGGAGGTATGAGCAGTTCTTC; cdr3_aa: CASMDGRYEQFF
j_call: TRBJ1-3; v_call: TRBV18; d_call: .; clone_size: .; cdr3_nt: TGTGCCAGCTCACCAAAGGGGGATAGCACCATATATTTT; cdr3_aa: CASSPKGDSTIYF
j_call: TRBJ1-4; v_call: TRBV4-1; d_call: TRBD1; clone_size: .; cdr3_nt: TGCGCCAGCAGCCCGACAGGGGGAATCAGGAATGAAAAACTGTTTTTT; cdr3_aa: CASSPTGGIRNEKLFF
j_call: TRBJ1-3; v_call: TRBV28; d_call: TRBD1; clone_size: .; cdr3_nt: TGTGCCAGCAGCAAGACAGGGAGCTCCAACACCATATATTTT; cdr3_aa: CASSKTGSSNTIYF
j_call: TRBJ2-3; v_call: TRBV6-5; d_call: TRBD1; clone_size: .; cdr3_nt: TGTGCCTTCCAAGGCACAGGGGGAGCGCAGTATTTT; cdr3_aa: CAFQGTGGAQYF
j_call: TRBJ2-5; v_call: TRBV9; d_call: .; clone_size: .; cdr3_nt: TGTGCCAGCAGCATACGGGAGACCCAGTACTTC; cdr3_aa: CASSIRETQYF
j_call: TRBJ2-1; v_call: TRBV29-1; d_call: .; clone_size: .; cdr3_nt: TGCAGCTCTTCCAGTTTAGGACAGACTCTTCAGTTCTTC; cdr3_aa: CSSSSLGQTLQFF
j_call: TRBJ1-1; v_call: TRBV19; d_call: .; clone_size: .; cdr3_nt: TGTGCCAGTAGTATAGGAGAGCGGACTGAAGCTTTCTTT; cdr3_aa: CASSIGERTEAFF
j_call: TRBJ1-4; v_call: TRBV11-3; d_call: TRBD1; clone_size: .; cdr3_nt: TGTGCCAGCATCACGGGGGGACAGGTTAATGAAAAACTGTTTTTT; cdr3_aa: CASITGGQVNEKLFF
j_call: TRBJ2-7; v_call: TRBV7-2; d_call: .; clone_size: .; cdr3_nt: TGTGCCAGCAGCTTCTGGGTTAGCTCGTACGAGCAGTACTTC; cdr3_aa: CASSFWVSSYEQYF
j_call: TRBJ2-1; v_call: TRBV5-1; d_call: TRBD2; clone_size: .; cdr3_nt: TGCGCCAGCAGCTTTAGCGGGAATGAGCAGTTCTTC; cdr3_aa: CASSFSGNEQFF
j_call: TRBJ1-4; v_call: TRBV5-1; d_call: .; clone_size: .; cdr3_nt: TGCGCCAGCAGCCGAGGGATGACTAATGAAAAACTGTTTTTT; cdr3_aa: CASSRGMTNEKLFF
j_call: TRBJ2-1; v_call: TRBV30; d_call: .; clone_size: .; cdr3_nt: TGTGCCTGGACAGGGTACAATGAGCAGTTCTTC; cdr3_aa: CAWTGYNEQFF
j_call: TRBJ1-5; v_call: TRBV19; d_call: .; clone_size: .; cdr3_nt: TGTGCCAGTAGTATTGAAAGGGGATGGAATCAGCCCCAGCATTTT; cdr3_aa: CASSIERGWNQPQHF
j_call: TRBJ2-1; v_call: TRBV7-2; d_call: TRBD2; clone_size: .; cdr3_nt: TGTGCCAGCAGCTCGAGCCTAGCGGGGGCGATTGAGCAGTTCTTC; cdr3_aa: CASSSSLAGAIEQFF
j_call: TRBJ1-2; v_call: TRBV11-2; d_call: .; clone_size: .; cdr3_nt: TGTGCCAGCACCCCGAGCAGCAGGGCCTACACCTTC; cdr3_aa: CASTPSSRAYTF
j_call: TRBJ1-6; v_call: TRBV19; d_call: TRBD1; clone_size: few; cdr3_nt: TGTGCCAGTAGTATTATCGGGACAGGGGTTAGTAATTCACCCCTCCACTTT; cdr3_aa: CASSIIGTGVSNSPLHF
j_call: TRBJ2-1; v_call: TRBV11-3; d_call: .; clone_size: .; cdr3_nt: TGTGCCAGCAGCTTAGATGGCGAGCGGGCGGACATCAATGAGCAGTTCTTC; cdr3_aa: CASSLDGERADINEQFF
j_call: TRBJ2-3; v_call: TRBV6-4; d_call: .; clone_size: .; cdr3_nt: TGTGCCAGCAGTGACTCTTACCTAGCCACAGATACGCAGTATTTT; cdr3_aa: CASSDSYLATDTQYF
j_call: TRBJ1-1; v_call: TRBV19; d_call: .; clone_size: .; cdr3_nt: TGTGCCAGTAGTCTCAGTATGAACACTGAAGCTTTCTTT; cdr3_aa: CASSLSMNTEAFF
j_call: TRBJ1-6; v_call: TRBV6-6; d_call: .; clone_size: .; cdr3_nt: TGTGCCAGCAGTCCCTTAGGTGGAGGTTCACCCCTCCACTTT; cdr3_aa: CASSPLGGGSPLHF
j_call: TRBJ2-5; v_call: TRBV11-3; d_call: TRBD1; clone_size: .; cdr3_nt: TGTGCCAGCAGTTTCACAGGGGCAGGGACCCAGTACTTC; cdr3_aa: CASSFTGAGTQYF
j_call: TRBJ2-7; v_call: TRBV5-1; d_call: TRBD2; clone_size: .; cdr3_nt: TGCGCCAGCAGCTTACAAGCGGGGGCCTCCTACGAGCAGTACTTC; cdr3_aa: CASSLQAGASYEQYF
j_call: TRBJ2-4; v_call: TRBV5-4; d_call: TRBD1; clone_size: .; cdr3_nt: TGTGCCAGCAGCTTGGTTCGAGGGGGCGGAGGAAACATTCAGTACTTC; cdr3_aa: CASSLVRGGGGNIQYF
j_call: TRBJ1-1; v_call: TRBV6-1; d_call: TRBD1; clone_size: once; cdr3_nt: TGTGCCAGCATACACGACGGGACAGCGAACACTGAAGCTTTCTTT; cdr3_aa: CASIHDGTANTEAFF
j_call: TRBJ2-5; v_call: TRBV2; d_call: .; clone_size: .; cdr3_nt: TGTGCCAGCATTGGGGGCGAGACCCAGTACTTC; cdr3_aa: CASIGGETQYF